A single count supports the clone carrying this T cell receptor (beta chain). This specimen belongs to a study of blood T cell repertoires in COVID-19. The V segment lost 7 bases and the J segment 5 bases; nucleotides outside the gene matches: 7. CDR3 length: 15 residues. Germline CDR1 reads MNHEY; CDR2 reads SVGAGI. The participants were between roughly 18 and 100 years old and came from about two dozen US areas. Participants had their cohort set by participant-reported clinical history. Generated by immunoSEQ multiplex PCR, the TCRdb table keeps only in-frame clones and is missing some. The table shows under 300,000 clones, with 84% occurring only once.

The sequence derives from a man between 45 and 60 years old who had recovered from COVID-19. Sequenced material: PBMCs or T cells enriched from blood (not recorded which). V usage is TRBV6-5 and J usage is TRBJ1-6, with 8 bases lining up with TRBD1. CDR3 in amino acids: CASKTGDLNNSPLHF. CDR3 nucleotides: TGTGCCAGCAAGACAGGGGACCTAAATAATTCACCCCTCCACTTT.